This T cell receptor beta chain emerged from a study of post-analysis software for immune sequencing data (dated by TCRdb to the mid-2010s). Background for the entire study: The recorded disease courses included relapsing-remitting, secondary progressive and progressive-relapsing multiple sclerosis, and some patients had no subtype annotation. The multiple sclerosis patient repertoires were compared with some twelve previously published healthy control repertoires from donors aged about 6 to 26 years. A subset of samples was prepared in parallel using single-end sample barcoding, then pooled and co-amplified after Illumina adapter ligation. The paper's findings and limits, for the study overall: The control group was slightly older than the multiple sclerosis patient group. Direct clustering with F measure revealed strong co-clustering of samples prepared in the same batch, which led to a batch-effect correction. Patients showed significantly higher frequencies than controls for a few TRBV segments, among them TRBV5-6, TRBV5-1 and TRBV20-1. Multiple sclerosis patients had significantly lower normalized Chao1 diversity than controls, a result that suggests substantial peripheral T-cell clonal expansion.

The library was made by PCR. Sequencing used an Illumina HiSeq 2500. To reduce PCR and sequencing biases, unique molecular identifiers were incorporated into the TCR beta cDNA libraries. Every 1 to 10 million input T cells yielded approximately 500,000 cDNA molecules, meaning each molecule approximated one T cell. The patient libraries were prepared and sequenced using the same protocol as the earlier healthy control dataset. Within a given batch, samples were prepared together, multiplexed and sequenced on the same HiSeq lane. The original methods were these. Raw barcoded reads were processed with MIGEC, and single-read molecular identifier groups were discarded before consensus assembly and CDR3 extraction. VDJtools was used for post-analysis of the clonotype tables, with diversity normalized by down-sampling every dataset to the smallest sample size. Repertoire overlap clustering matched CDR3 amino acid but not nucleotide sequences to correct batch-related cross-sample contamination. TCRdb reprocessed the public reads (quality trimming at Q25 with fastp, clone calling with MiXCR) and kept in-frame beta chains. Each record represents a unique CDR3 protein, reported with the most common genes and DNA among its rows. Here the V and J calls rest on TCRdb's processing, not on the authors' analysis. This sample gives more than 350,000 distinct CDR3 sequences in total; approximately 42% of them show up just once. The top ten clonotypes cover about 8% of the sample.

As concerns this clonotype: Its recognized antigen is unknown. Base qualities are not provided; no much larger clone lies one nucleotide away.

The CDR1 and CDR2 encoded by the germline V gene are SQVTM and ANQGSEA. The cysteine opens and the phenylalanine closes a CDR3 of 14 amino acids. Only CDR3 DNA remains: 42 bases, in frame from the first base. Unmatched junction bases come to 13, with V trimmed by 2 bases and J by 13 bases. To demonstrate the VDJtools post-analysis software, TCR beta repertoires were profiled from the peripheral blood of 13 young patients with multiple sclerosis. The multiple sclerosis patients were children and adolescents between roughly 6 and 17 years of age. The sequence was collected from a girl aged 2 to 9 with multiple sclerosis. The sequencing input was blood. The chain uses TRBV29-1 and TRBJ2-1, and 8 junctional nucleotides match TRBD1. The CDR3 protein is CSVESRDRRPGQFF. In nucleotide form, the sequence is TGCAGCGTTGAATCCCGGGACAGGCGACCGGGACAGTTCTTC.